In this sample, the clone carrying this T cell receptor beta chain turned up once. Its antigen is still unknown. The sample comes from a study of T cells after posttransplantation cyclophosphamide. Sequencing used immunoSEQ multiplex PCR; TCRdb keeps in-frame clones, though not all of them. The table has 66,000 or so clones, 90% to 95% seen once. The CDR3 runs 17 residues. Germline lookup yields CDR1 LNHDA and CDR2 SQIVND (reference sequence). With V trimmed by 0 bases and J by 3 bases, 7 bases remained unmatched. General study findings and limits: Blood and skin or GI T cell repertoires showed limited TRB overlap.

The rearrangement uses TRBV19 and TRBJ1-3; 8 bases align to TRBD1. The sample consisted of PBMCs. This sequence was found in a young woman in good health and a related stem cell transplant donor. CDR3 nucleotide sequence: TGTGCCAGTAGTATAGACCCTCAGGGGGCGAGTGGAAACACCATATATTTT. Residues: CASSIDPQGASGNTIYF. The variable domain in full, completed from reference TRBV19 and TRBJ1-3, reads DGGITQSPKYLFRKEGQNVTLSCEQNLNHDAMYWYRQDPGQGLRLIYYSQIVNDFQKGDIAEGYSVSREKKESFPLTVTSAQKNPTAFYLCASSIDPQGASGNTIYFGEGSWLTVV.